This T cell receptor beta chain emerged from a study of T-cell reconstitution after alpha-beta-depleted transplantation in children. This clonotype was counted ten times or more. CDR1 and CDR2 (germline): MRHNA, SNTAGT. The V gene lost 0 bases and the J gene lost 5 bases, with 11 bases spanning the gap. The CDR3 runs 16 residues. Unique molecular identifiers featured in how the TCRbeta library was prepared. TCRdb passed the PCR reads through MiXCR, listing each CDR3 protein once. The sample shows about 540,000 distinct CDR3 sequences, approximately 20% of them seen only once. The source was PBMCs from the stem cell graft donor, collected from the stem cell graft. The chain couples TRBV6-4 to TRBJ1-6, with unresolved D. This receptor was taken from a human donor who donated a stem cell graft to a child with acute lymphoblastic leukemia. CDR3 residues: CASSDSAAGDNSPLHF. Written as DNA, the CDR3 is TGTGCCAGCAGTGACTCGGCAGCCGGAGATAATTCACCCCTCCACTTT.